This T cell receptor (beta chain) was captured by sequencing in a study of cytomegalovirus exposure and HLA in healthy donors. Overall study context: Early release data held 85 million to 95 million unique TCRs from HLA-typed donors. When fewer than 500 donors were genotyped, more than 70% of them were found to fall in the Caucasian-associated ancestry cluster.

PCR used 60 Vbeta primers and 13 Jbeta primers. Method: immunoSEQ multiplex PCR; TCRdb's copy keeps in-frame clones and lacks some. Altogether about 180,000 clones are present, roughly 80% being singletons, with the ten largest covering about 13%. CDR3 size: 14 residues. Germline V gene lookup returns CDR1 MNHNS and CDR2 SASEGT. V shed 6 bases, J shed 7 bases, and the junction held 8 bases outside the gene matches. Study conclusions and caveats: It was 160 or so TCR beta chains that were listed as cytomegalovirus-associated. Reports showed the classifier diagnosing cytomegalovirus status with high specificity and sensitivity.

About this clone itself: The antigen is undetermined.

The V and J genes are TRBV6-1 and TRBJ2-2; 7 bases are shared with TRBD1. Sequencing was done on a sample of PBMCs. This clonotype was sampled from a woman aged 45-59 years in good health and CMV-seropositive. The CDR3 nucleotides read TGTGCCAGCAGCACCGACAGGGCGATCGGGGAGCTGTTTTTT. Its translation: CASSTDRAIGELFF.